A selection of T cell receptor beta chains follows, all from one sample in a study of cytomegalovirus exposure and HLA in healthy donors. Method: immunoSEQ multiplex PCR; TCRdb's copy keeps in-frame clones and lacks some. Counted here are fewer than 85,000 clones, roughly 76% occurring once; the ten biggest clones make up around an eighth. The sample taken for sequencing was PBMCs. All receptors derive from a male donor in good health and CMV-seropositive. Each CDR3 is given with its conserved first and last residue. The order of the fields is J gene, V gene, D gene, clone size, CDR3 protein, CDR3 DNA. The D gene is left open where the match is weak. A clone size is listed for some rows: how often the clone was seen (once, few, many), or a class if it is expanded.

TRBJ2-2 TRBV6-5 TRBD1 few CASRGQGVGELFF TGTGCCAGCAGGGGACAGGGGGTCGGGGAGCTGTTTTTT
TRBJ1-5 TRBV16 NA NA CASSQWGFQGTDQPQHF TGTGCCAGCAGCCAATGGGGTTTTCAGGGCACGGACCAGCCCCAGCATTTT
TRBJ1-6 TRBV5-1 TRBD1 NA CASRAGQDNSPLHF TGCGCCAGCAGGGCGGGACAGGATAATTCACCCCTCCACTTT
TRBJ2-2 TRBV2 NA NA CASSEYTGELFF TGTGCCAGCAGTGAATATACCGGGGAGCTGTTTTTT
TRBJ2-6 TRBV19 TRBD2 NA CASSILAGDSSGANVLTF TGTGCCAGTAGTATACTAGCGGGAGATAGCTCTGGGGCCAACGTCCTGACTTTC
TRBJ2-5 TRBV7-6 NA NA CASSPSTGRETQYF TGTGCCAGCAGCCCAAGCACTGGGAGGGAGACCCAGTACTTC
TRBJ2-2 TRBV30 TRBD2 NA CAWSVLTSGGPNTGELFF TGTGCCTGGAGTGTCCTCACTAGCGGGGGCCCTAACACCGGGGAGCTGTTTTTT
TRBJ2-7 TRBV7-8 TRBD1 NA CASSTGQANEQYF TGTGCCAGCAGCACTGGACAGGCGAACGAGCAGTACTTC
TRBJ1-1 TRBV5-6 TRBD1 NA CASSITSGGGTEAFF TGTGCCAGCAGCATAACGTCAGGGGGAGGCACTGAAGCTTTCTTT
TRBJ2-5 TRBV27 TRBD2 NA CASSLLGLAGGNQETQYF TGTGCCAGCAGTTTACTCGGACTAGCGGGGGGGAACCAAGAGACCCAGTACTTC
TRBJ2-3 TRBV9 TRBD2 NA CASGTRASTDTQYF TGTGCCAGTGGGACTAGGGCTAGCACAGATACGCAGTATTTT
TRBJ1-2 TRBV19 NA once CASSIVSDASRGDGYTF TGTGCCAGTAGTATAGTTTCGGACGCATCAAGGGGTGATGGCTACACCTTC
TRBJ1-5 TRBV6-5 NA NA CASSQKAGNNQPQHF TGTGCCAGCAGTCAAAAGGCAGGAAACAATCAGCCCCAGCATTTT
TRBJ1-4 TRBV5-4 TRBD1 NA CASSTRTGNEKLFF TGTGCCAGCAGTACCCGGACAGGGAATGAAAAACTGTTTTTT
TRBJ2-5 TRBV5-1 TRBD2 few CASSPGLAGGRYQETQYF TGCGCCAGCAGCCCGGGACTAGCGGGGGGCCGGTACCAAGAGACCCAGTACTTC
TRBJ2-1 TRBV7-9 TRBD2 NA CASSGGVGRGGTNEQFF TGTGCCAGCAGCGGAGGGGTTGGGCGGGGGGGTACGAATGAGCAGTTCTTC
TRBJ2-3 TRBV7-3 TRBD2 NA CASSLIAGGFSTDTQYF TGTGCCAGCAGCTTAATAGCGGGGGGGTTCAGCACAGATACGCAGTATTTT
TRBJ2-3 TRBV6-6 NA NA CASRYGQSTDTQYF TGTGCCAGCAGATATGGACAGAGCACAGATACGCAGTATTTT
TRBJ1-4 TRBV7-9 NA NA CASSGGTWHEKLFF TGTGCCAGCAGCGGCGGGACTTGGCATGAAAAACTGTTTTTT
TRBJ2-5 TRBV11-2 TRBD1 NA CASSAGTVQETQYF TGTGCCAGCAGCGCTGGGACAGTGCAAGAGACCCAGTACTTC
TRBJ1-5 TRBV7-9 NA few CASSLGGYSNQPQHF TGTGCCAGCAGCTTAGGGGGCTATAGCAATCAGCCCCAGCATTTT
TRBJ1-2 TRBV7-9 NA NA CASRRRGGNYGYTF TGTGCCAGCCGCCGGAGGGGGGGGAACTATGGCTACACCTTC